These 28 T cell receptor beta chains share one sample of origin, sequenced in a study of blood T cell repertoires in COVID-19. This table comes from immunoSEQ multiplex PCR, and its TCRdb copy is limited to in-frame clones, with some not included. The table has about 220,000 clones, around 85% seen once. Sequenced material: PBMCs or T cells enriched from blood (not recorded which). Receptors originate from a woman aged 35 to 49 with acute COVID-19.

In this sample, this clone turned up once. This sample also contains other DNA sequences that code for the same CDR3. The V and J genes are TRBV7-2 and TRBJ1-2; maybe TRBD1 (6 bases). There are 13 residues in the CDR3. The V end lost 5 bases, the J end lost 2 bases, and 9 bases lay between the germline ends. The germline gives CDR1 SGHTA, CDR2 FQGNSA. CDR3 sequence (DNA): TGTGCCAGCAGCCCAGACAGGAACTATGGCTACACCTTC. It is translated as CASSPDRNYGYTF.

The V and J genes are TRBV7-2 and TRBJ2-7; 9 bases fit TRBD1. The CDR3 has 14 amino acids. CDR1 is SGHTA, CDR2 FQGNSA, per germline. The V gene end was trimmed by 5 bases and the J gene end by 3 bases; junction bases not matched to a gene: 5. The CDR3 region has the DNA TGTGCCAGCAGCGGACAGGGGACCAACTACGAGCAGTACTTC. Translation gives CASSGQGTNYEQYF.

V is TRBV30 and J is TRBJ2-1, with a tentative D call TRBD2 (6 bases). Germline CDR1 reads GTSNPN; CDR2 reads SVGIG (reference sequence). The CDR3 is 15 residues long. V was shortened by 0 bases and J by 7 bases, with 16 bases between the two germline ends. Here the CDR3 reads CAWSVFREYWNEQFF. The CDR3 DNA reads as TGTGCCTGGAGTGTATTCCGGGAGTATTGGAATGAGCAGTTCTTC.

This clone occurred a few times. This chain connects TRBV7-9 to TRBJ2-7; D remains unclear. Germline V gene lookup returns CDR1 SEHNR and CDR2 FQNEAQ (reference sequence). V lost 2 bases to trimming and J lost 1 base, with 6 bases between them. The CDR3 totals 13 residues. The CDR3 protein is CASSLQESYEQYF. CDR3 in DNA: TGTGCCAGCAGCTTACAGGAATCCTACGAGCAGTACTTC.

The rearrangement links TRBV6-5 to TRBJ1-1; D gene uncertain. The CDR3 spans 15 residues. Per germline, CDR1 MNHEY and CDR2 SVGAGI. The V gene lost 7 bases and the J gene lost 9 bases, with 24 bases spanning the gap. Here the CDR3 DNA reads TGTGCCAGCACCTTAGGAGAGCGTAACCCCCTGAAAGCTTTCTTT. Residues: CASTLGERNPLKAFF.

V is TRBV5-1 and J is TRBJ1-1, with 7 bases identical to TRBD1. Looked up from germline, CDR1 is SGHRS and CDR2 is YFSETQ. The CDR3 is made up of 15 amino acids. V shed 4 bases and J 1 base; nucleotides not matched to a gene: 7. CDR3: CASSLTGTENTEAFF. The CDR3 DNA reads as TGCGCCAGCAGCCTGACCGGGACAGAGAACACTGAAGCTTTCTTT.

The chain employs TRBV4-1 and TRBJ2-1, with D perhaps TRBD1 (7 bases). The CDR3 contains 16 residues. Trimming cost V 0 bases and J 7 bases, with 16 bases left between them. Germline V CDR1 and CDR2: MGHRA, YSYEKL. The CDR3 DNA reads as TGCGCCAGCAGCCAAGAAATGCGGGACAGAGGAAATGAGCAGTTCTTC. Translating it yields CASSQEMRDRGNEQFF.

CDR3 sequence reads: CATSRDTQYF. In DNA form, the CDR3 reads TGTGCCACCAGCCGGGATACGCAGTATTTT. The chain is built from TRBV21-1 and TRBJ2-3; the table assigns TRBD2, which was not confirmed against the DNA. TRBV21-1 constitutes a pseudogene. This CDR3 region has 10 residues.

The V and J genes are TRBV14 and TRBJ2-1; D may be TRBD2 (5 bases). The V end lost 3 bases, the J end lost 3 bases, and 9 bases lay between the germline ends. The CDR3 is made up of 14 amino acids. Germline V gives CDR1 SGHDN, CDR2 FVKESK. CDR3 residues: CASSQVTSYNEQFF. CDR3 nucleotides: TGTGCCAGCAGCCAGGTAACTAGCTACAATGAGCAGTTCTTC.

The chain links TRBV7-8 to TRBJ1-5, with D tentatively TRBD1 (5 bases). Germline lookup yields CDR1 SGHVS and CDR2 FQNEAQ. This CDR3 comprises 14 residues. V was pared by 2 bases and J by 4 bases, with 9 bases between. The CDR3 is CASSLRAGNQPQHF. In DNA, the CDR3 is TGTGCCAGCAGCTTACGGGCAGGGAATCAGCCCCAGCATTTT.

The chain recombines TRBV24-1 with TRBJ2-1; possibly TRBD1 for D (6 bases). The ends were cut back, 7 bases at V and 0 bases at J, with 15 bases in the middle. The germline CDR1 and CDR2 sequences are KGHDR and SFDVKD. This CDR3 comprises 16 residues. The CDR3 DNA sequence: TGTGCCACCAGGGGGGCGGCCGGCAACTCCTACAATGAGCAGTTCTTC. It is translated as CATRGAAGNSYNEQFF.

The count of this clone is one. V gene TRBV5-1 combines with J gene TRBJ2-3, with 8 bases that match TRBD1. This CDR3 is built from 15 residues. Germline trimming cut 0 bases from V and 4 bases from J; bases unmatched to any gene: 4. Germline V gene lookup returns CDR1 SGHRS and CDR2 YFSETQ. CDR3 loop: CASSLVTGASDTQYF. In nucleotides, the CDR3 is TGCGCCAGCAGCTTGGTGACAGGGGCCTCAGATACGCAGTATTTT.

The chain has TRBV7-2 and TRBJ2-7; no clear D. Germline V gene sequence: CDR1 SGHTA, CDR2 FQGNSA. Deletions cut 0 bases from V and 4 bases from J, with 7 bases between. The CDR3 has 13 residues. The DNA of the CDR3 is TGTGCCAGCAGCTTAGCCCCAGATTACGAGCAGTACTTC. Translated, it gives CASSLAPDYEQYF.

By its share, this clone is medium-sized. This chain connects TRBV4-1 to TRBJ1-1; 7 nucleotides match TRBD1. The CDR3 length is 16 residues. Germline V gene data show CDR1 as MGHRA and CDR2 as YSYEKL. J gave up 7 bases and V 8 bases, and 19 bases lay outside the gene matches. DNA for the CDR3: TGCGCCAGCCACAGTTCCGGGACCCCAGGGGGAGGTGAAGCTTTCTTT. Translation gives CASHSSGTPGGGEAFF.

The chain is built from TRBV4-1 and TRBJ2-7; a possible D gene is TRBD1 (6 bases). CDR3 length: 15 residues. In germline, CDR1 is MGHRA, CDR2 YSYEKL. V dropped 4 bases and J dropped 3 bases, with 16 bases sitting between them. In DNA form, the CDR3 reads TGCGCCAGCAGCCTTACAGAACAGGGAGACTACGAGCAGTACTTC. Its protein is CASSLTEQGDYEQYF.

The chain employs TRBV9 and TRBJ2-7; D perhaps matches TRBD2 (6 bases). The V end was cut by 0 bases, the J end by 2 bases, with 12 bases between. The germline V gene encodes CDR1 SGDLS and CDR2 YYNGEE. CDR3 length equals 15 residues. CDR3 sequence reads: CASSVGGTATYEQYF. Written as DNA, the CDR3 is TGTGCCAGCAGCGTAGGAGGGACTGCTACCTACGAGCAGTACTTC.

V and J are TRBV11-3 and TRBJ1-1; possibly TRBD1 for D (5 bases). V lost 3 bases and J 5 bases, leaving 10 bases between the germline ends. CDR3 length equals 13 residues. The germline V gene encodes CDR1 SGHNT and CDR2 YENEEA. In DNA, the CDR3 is TGTGCCAGCAGCTTGACGCAGGGAACTGAAGCTTTCTTT. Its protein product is CASSLTQGTEAFF.

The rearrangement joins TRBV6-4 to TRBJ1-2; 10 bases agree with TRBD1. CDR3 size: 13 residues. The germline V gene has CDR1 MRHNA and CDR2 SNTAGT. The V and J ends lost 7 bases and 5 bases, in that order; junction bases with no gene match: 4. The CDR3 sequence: CASIPGQGYGYTF. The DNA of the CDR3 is TGTGCCAGCATTCCGGGACAGGGGTATGGCTACACCTTC.

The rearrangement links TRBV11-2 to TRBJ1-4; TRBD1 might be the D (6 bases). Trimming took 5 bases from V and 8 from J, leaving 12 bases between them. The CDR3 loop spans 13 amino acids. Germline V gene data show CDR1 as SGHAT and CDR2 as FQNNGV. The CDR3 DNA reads TGTGCCAGCAGCCAGGGGTTTGCGGAAAAACTGTTTTTT. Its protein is CASSQGFAEKLFF.

As DNA, the CDR3 is TGTGCCAGTAGTATAGATGAGGGACTAGCGGGGAACAATGAGCAGTTCTTC. As protein: CASSIDEGLAGNNEQFF. The chain uses TRBV19 and TRBJ2-1, with 13 nucleotides matching TRBD2. This CDR3 comprises 17 residues. CDR1 LNHDA and CDR2 SQIVND come from the germline V gene (reference sequence). J gave up 5 bases and V 0 bases, and 4 bases lay outside the gene matches.

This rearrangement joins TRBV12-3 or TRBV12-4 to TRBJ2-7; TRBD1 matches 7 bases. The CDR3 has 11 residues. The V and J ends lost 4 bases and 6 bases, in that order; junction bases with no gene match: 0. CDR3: CASSSGGEQYF. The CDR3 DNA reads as TGTGCCAGCAGTTCAGGGGGCGAGCAGTACTTC.

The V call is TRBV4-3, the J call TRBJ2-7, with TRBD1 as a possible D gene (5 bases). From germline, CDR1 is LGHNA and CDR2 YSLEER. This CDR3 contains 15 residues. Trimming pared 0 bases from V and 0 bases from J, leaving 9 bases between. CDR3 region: CASSQDQGTSYEQYF. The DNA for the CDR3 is TGCGCCAGCAGCCAAGATCAGGGAACCTCCTACGAGCAGTACTTC.

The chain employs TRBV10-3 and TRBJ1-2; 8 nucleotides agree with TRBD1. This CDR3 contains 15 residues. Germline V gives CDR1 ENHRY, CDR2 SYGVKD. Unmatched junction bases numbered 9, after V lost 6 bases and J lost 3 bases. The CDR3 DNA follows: TGTGCCATCAGCGGAAGACAGGGGACTGACTATGGCTACACCTTC. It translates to CAISGRQGTDYGYTF.

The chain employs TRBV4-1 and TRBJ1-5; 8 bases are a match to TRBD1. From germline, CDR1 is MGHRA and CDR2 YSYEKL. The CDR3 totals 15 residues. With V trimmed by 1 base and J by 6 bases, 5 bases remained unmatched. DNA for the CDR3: TGCGCCAGCAGCCAAGGACAGGGGTTCGGTCAGCCCCAGCATTTT. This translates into CASSQGQGFGQPQHF.

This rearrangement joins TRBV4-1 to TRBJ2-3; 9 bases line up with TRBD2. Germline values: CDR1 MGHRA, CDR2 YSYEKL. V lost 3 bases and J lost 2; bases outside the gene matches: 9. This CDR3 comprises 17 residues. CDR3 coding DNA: TGCGCCAGCAGCCATCAAGCAGCGGGAGGACCCACAGATACGCAGTATTTT. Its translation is CASSHQAAGGPTDTQYF.

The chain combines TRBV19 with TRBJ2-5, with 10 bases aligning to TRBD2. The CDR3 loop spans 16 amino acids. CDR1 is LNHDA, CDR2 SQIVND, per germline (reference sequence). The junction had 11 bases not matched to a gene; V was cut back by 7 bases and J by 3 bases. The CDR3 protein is CASMGGAGGPEETQYF. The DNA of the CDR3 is TGTGCCAGTATGGGGGGAGCGGGAGGGCCGGAAGAGACCCAGTACTTC. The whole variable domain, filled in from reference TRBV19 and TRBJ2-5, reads DGGITQSPKYLFRKEGQNVTLSCEQNLNHDAMYWYRQDPGQGLRLIYYSQIVNDFQKGDIAEGYSVSREKKESFPLTVTSAQKNPTAFYLCASMGGAGGPEETQYFGPGTRLLVL.

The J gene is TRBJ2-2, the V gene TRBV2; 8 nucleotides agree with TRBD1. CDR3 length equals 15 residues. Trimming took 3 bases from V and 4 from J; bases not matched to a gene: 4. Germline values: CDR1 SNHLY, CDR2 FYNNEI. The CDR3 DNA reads TGTGCCAGCAGTGACTTCGGGACAGGCACCGGGGAGCTGTTTTTT. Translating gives CASSDFGTGTGELFF.

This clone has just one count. The DNA of the CDR3 is TGTGCCAGCAGCCACCCTCCAATCGGGAAAAATACCGGGGAGCTGTTTTTT. Translated: CASSHPPIGKNTGELFF. The rearrangement uses TRBV3-1 (or the pseudogene TRBV3-2) and TRBJ2-2; D perhaps matches TRBD2 (5 bases). CDR3 length: 17 residues. The V and J ends lost 3 bases and 5 bases respectively, with 19 bases between them. Germline V CDR1 and CDR2: LGHDT, YNNKEL (reference sequence).